One sample yielded the 27 T cell receptor beta chains listed below, sequenced in a study of T-cell memory formation after mild COVID-19. TCRdb reprocessed the 5' RACE reads with MiXCR, giving one entry per CDR3 protein. The sample carries under 700,000 distinct CDR3 sequences, roughly 20% recorded once. What was sequenced was PBMCs or a T cell subset sorted from them (not recorded which). The receptors come from an adult woman who had mild COVID-19 (a few samples of this study predate the infection). Cell type and time point are not known.

Only a few counts were recorded for this clonotype. This chain links TRBV7-2 with TRBJ2-7, with D possibly matching TRBD1 (5 bases). Germline assignment: CDR1 SGHTA and CDR2 FQGNSA. Trimming pared 0 bases from V and 0 bases from J, leaving 9 bases between. The CDR3 extends over 15 amino acids. The CDR3 is CASSLADSFSYEQYF. The CDR3 nucleotides are TGTGCCAGCAGCTTAGCCGACAGTTTCTCCTACGAGCAGTACTTC.

This clonotype turned up a few times. This chain joins TRBV18 and TRBJ2-4; no firm D call. Trimming shortened V by 1 base and J by 0 bases, and 16 bases separated the two germline ends. This CDR3 comprises 18 residues. The germline V gene has CDR1 KGHSH and CDR2 LQKENI. In DNA, the CDR3 is TGTGCCAGCTCACCACTAAGTATATCGCAGGTAGCCAAAAACATTCAGTACTTC. It translates to CASSPLSISQVAKNIQYF.

The rearrangement joins TRBV3-1 to TRBJ2-1; D uncertain. V shed 0 bases and J shed 9 bases, with 3 bases lying between them. The CDR3 is 11 amino acids. CDR1 is LGHDT and CDR2 is YNNKEL in the germline V gene (reference sequence). The CDR3 protein is CASSQDTEQFF. The CDR3 coding sequence is TGTGCCAGCAGCCAAGACACTGAGCAGTTCTTC.

This chain joins TRBV23-1 and TRBJ2-7, with D possibly TRBD2 on 5 matching bases. TRBV23-1 is marked as an open reading frame, function uncertain. Trimming cost V 10 bases and J 5 bases, with 15 bases left between them. The CDR3 extends over 12 amino acids. The CDR3 sequence is CAISIRGNEQYF. For the CDR3, the DNA is TGCGCCATCTCCATCCGGGGAAACGAGCAGTACTTC.

This clonotype was found a few times. The chain uses TRBV24-1 and TRBJ2-1; possibly TRBD2 for D (5 bases). Per germline, CDR1 KGHDR and CDR2 SFDVKD. The CDR3 runs 16 residues. The V end lost 1 base, the J end lost 4 bases, and 13 bases lay between the germline ends. DNA for the CDR3: TGTGCCACCAGTGATTTAACTAGTAGGCGGTACAATGAGCAGTTCTTC. It yields the protein CATSDLTSRRYNEQFF.

This clonotype appeared many times. The chain combines TRBV4-1 with TRBJ2-7; TRBD1 matches 11 bases. CDR1 and CDR2 (germline): MGHRA, YSYEKL. V gave up 4 bases and J gave up 2 bases; unmatched junction bases: 7. The CDR3 extends over 16 amino acids. Here the CDR3 DNA reads TGCGCCAGCAGCCGAGATCCGGGACAGGGGGCCTACGAGCAGTACTTC. Translated, it gives CASSRDPGQGAYEQYF.

This clonotype was seen more than once but under ten times. The chain combines TRBV6-5 with TRBJ2-1; 9 bases align to TRBD2. The CDR3 runs to 15 residues. Germline values: CDR1 MNHEY, CDR2 SVGAGI. Trimming took 7 bases from V and 9 from J; bases not matched to a gene: 13. The CDR3 nucleotides are TGTGCCAGCACCCTACTGGGCGGGGGGGCAGTTGAGCAGTTCTTC. Amino acids: CASTLLGGGAVEQFF.

V is TRBV11-2 and J is TRBJ1-1; perhaps TRBD1 as D (5 bases). The V gene's germline CDR1 is SGHAT and CDR2 FQNNGV. This CDR3 has 15 residues. V gave up 3 bases and J gave up 3 bases, with 14 bases separating them. CDR3 sequence: CASSFVRAEHTEAFF. The CDR3 nucleotides read TGTGCCAGCAGCTTCGTCAGGGCAGAACACACTGAAGCTTTCTTT.

This chain connects TRBV29-1 to TRBJ1-2, with 7 bases aligning to TRBD1. V lost 7 bases and J lost 3; bases outside the gene matches: 8. This CDR3 comprises 13 residues. Germline V CDR1 and CDR2: SQVTM, ANQGSEA. This chain's CDR3 is CSARAGTDYGYTF. For the CDR3, the DNA is TGCAGCGCACGAGCCGGGACAGACTATGGCTACACCTTC.

CDR3 residues: CAAQSSYEQYF. For the CDR3, the DNA is TGTGCCGCACAATCCTCCTACGAGCAGTACTTC. This chain uses TRBV30 with TRBJ2-7; no clear D gene. Germline CDR1 and CDR2: GTSNPN and SVGIG (reference sequence). The V end was cut by 8 bases, the J end by 0 bases, with 8 bases between. This CDR3 is 11 amino acids long.

The gene calls are TRBV13 and TRBJ2-2; 12 bases align to TRBD1. V lost 6 bases and J lost 3; bases outside the gene matches: 11. The CDR3 consists of 18 residues. Germline V gives CDR1 PRHDT, CDR2 FYEKMQ (reference sequence). The CDR3 is CASSLGQGAPTDTGELFF. The CDR3 nucleotides are TGTGCCAGCAGTCTGGGACAGGGGGCGCCGACGGACACCGGGGAGCTGTTTTTT.

This clonotype has a handful of counts. CDR3 DNA: TGTGCCAGCAGCTTAGGTGTCACACATATCACAGATACGCAGTATTTT. Encoded protein: CASSLGVTHITDTQYF. This chain joins TRBV11-2 and TRBJ2-3, with D unclear. There are 16 residues in the CDR3. CDR1 and CDR2 from the germline V gene are SGHAT and FQNNGV. V lost 1 base to trimming and J lost 2 bases, with 13 bases between them.

The chain links TRBV19 to TRBJ2-7, with no clear D. Between the trimmed V and J ends, which lost 3 bases and 1 base, there was a span of 10 bases. The germline V gene encodes CDR1 LNHDA and CDR2 SQIVND (reference sequence). This CDR3 contains 14 residues. CDR3 loop: CASSITPASYEQYF. The DNA of the CDR3 is TGTGCCAGTAGTATCACCCCGGCTTCCTACGAGCAGTACTTC.

In its sample, this clonotype was seen once. The chain has TRBV4-1 and TRBJ1-6; TRBD1 aligns across 7 bases. CDR1 MGHRA and CDR2 YSYEKL come from the germline V gene. The CDR3 consists of 16 residues. The trim removed 0 bases at V and 7 bases at J, leaving 6 bases unmatched. CDR3 in amino acids: CASSQDQQGRNSPLHF. CDR3 nucleotide sequence: TGCGCCAGCAGCCAAGATCAACAGGGGAGAAATTCACCCCTCCACTTT.

J is TRBJ2-2 and V is TRBV20-1; D is ambiguous. Per germline, CDR1 DFQATT and CDR2 SNEGSKA (reference sequence). The CDR3 spans 13 residues. Trimming pared 3 bases from V and 4 bases from J, leaving 9 bases between. The CDR3 is CSASPRGTGELFF. The CDR3 DNA follows: TGCAGTGCTAGTCCCAGAGGCACCGGGGAGCTGTTTTTT.

The gene calls are TRBV12-3 or TRBV12-4 and TRBJ1-5; perhaps TRBD1 as D (6 bases). V shed 4 bases and J shed 6 bases, with 10 bases lying between them. This CDR3 comprises 13 residues. CDR3 region: CASSSGDSQPQHF. The CDR3 DNA sequence: TGTGCCAGCAGTTCAGGGGATAGTCAGCCCCAGCATTTT.

There are a few counts of this clonotype. J is TRBJ2-1 and V is TRBV29-1; 8 nucleotides line up with TRBD1. Losses at the gene ends were 5 bases for V and 8 bases for J; bases not matched to a gene: 11. CDR1 is SQVTM, CDR2 ANQGSEA, per germline. CDR3 length: 14 amino acids. CDR3 region: CSVLSRTGLYEQFF. The CDR3 nucleotides are TGCAGCGTTCTGTCGAGGACAGGGTTGTATGAGCAGTTCTTC.

This clonotype was observed a handful of times. J is TRBJ2-3 and V is TRBV9; maybe TRBD2 (5 bases). V lost 0 bases, J lost 1 base, and 9 bases lay in between. Germline V gene lookup returns CDR1 SGDLS and CDR2 YYNGEE. The CDR3 loop spans 15 amino acids. The CDR3 nucleotides read TGTGCCAGCAGCGTAGCCGGGAAGGGCACAGATACGCAGTATTTT. This gives the protein CASSVAGKGTDTQYF.

This clonotype was detected a few times. The chain links TRBV12-3 or TRBV12-4 to TRBJ2-7, with TRBD2 matching over 15 bases. This CDR3 is 15 amino acids long. The V gene end was trimmed by 5 bases and the J gene end by 5 bases; junction bases not matched to a gene: 4. In DNA form, the CDR3 reads TGTGCCAGCAGTCGGACTAGCGGGGGGGCCGACGAGCAGTACTTC. This sequence encodes CASSRTSGGADEQYF.

This clonotype was seen more than once but under ten times. V and J are TRBV7-9 and TRBJ2-3; D uncertain. Germline V lookup: CDR1 SEHNR, CDR2 FQNEAQ (reference sequence). CDR3 length: 23 residues. V lost 5 bases to trimming and J lost 3 bases, with 39 bases between them. CDR3 in amino acids: CASSRVPLLTERGVPLLTDTQYF. In nucleotides, the CDR3 is TGTGCCAGCAGCCGGGTTCCACTATTAACAGAACGTGGGGTTCCACTATTAACAGATACGCAGTATTTT.

The gene calls are TRBV15 and TRBJ2-7, with a weak D call TRBD2 (6 bases). The CDR3 loop spans 13 amino acids. Germline lookup yields CDR1 LNHNV and CDR2 YYDKDF (reference sequence). The V and J ends lost 5 bases and 2 bases respectively, with 10 bases between them. CDR3 loop: CATSAGLTYEQYF. The CDR3 bases are TGTGCCACCAGCGCGGGACTGACCTACGAGCAGTACTTC.

The chain couples TRBV12-3 or TRBV12-4 to TRBJ1-1; TRBD1 might be the D (6 bases). The germline V and J ends were trimmed by 5 bases and 10 bases, with 20 bases remaining between them. This CDR3 region has 14 residues. Here the CDR3 DNA reads TGTGCCAGCAGTGCTACAGGGTCCATTTTGTTAGCTTTCTTT. Protein: CASSATGSILLAFF.

The chain is built from TRBV29-1 and TRBJ2-5; D is possibly TRBD1 or TRBD2 (6 bases each). V lost 4 bases, J lost 7 bases, and 16 bases lay in between. The CDR3 is 13 amino acids. CDR1 and CDR2 from the germline V gene are SQVTM and ANQGSEA. CDR3 sequence reads: CSVGGARGRTQYF. The CDR3 bases are TGCAGCGTTGGGGGGGCGAGGGGTCGGACCCAGTACTTC.

The chain is built from TRBV29-1 and TRBJ2-5; D unclear. The CDR3 contains 16 residues. Looked up from germline, CDR1 is SQVTM and CDR2 is ANQGSEA. The V gene lost 0 bases and the J gene lost 2 bases, with 16 bases spanning the gap. CDR3 DNA: TGCAGCGTTGAAGATTATTCGGAGAGAGCTCAAGAGACCCAGTACTTC. It specifies CSVEDYSERAQETQYF.

This clonotype was counted at least ten times. V and J are TRBV6-2 or TRBV6-3 and TRBJ2-3; no clear D. This CDR3 comprises 16 residues. Between the trimmed V and J ends, which lost 2 bases and 6 bases, there was a span of 18 bases. Germline V lookup: CDR1 MNHEY, CDR2 SVGEGT. The CDR3 DNA follows: TGTGCCAGCAGTTACCGAGCCAGGCTATACGCCGATACGCAGTATTTT. It yields the protein CASSYRARLYADTQYF.

This rearrangement joins TRBV7-2 to TRBJ2-7; D may be TRBD1 (6 bases). Germline values: CDR1 SGHTA, CDR2 FQGNSA. This CDR3 spans 13 amino acids. V dropped 6 bases and J dropped 7 bases, with 16 bases sitting between them. Written as DNA, the CDR3 is TGTGCCAGCAGGGGGGCAGCCTCGGGAGAGCAGTACTTC. Its protein is CASRGAASGEQYF.

This clonotype was seen a handful of times. This chain uses TRBV20-1 with TRBJ2-3; 8 bases fit TRBD2. V lost 6 bases and J lost 3; bases outside the gene matches: 14. CDR1 is DFQATT, CDR2 SNEGSKA, per germline (reference sequence). This CDR3 spans 16 amino acids. The CDR3 loop is CSARHSGERGTDTQYF. In DNA form, the CDR3 reads TGCAGTGCCAGGCATAGCGGGGAGAGAGGAACAGATACGCAGTATTTT.